The entry below describes one T cell receptor (beta chain). This record belongs to a study of cytomegalovirus exposure and HLA in healthy donors. The PCR had 60 Vbeta and 13 Jbeta primers. Profiled with immunoSEQ multiplex PCR; TCRdb holds only in-frame clones, not every one. Altogether under 200,000 clones are present, 81% being singletons, with the ten largest covering less than 4.5%. The CDR3 runs to 13 residues. The germline V gene encodes CDR1 ENHRY and CDR2 SYGVKD. After removal of 10 bases from V and 4 bases from J, the junction contained 10 bases not matched to a gene. The chain has TRBV10-3 and TRBJ2-7; 7 bases line up with TRBD1. This TCR was sampled from a man aged 50 to 60 in good health and CMV-seronegative. The sequenced sample was PBMCs. CDR3: CATRQGEQYEQYF. Here the CDR3 DNA reads TGTGCCACCCGACAGGGAGAACAGTACGAGCAGTACTTC.